Following are 25 T cell receptor beta chains from one sample sequenced in a study of T-cell reconstitution after alpha-beta-depleted transplantation in children. Preparing the TCRbeta library involved the use of unique molecular identifiers. MiXCR, applied by TCRdb to the PCR reads, yields one record per CDR3 protein. The sample has around 530,000 distinct CDR3 sequences, around a third seen once; the top ten hold 2% to 3%. Sequences were derived from PBMCs from the stem cell graft donor, sampled from the stem cell graft. The receptors come from a human donor who donated a stem cell graft to a child with aplastic anemia.

The genes are TRBV20-1 and TRBJ2-1; 10 positions agree with TRBD2. CDR1 and CDR2 (germline): DFQATT, SNEGSKA (reference sequence). V lost 6 bases and J lost 12; bases outside the gene matches: 8. The CDR3 sequence is 12 residues long. The CDR3: CSASGRAIGQFF. Written as DNA, the CDR3 is TGCAGTGCAAGCGGGAGGGCAATCGGGCAGTTCTTC.

This clonotype appeared a few times. The chain has TRBV7-9 and TRBJ2-5; D is possibly TRBD1 (6 bases). CDR1 and CDR2 from the germline V gene are SEHNR and FQNEAQ (reference sequence). Trimming left V 2 bases short and J 5 bases short, with 12 bases between. CDR3 length: 14 residues. Here the CDR3 reads CASSLPGQTETQYF. CDR3 sequence (DNA): TGTGCCAGCAGCTTACCGGGACAAACGGAGACCCAGTACTTC.

This clonotype appeared a single time. This chain links TRBV4-3 with TRBJ1-1, with a possible D match to TRBD1 (5 bases). V was pared by 6 bases and J by 0 bases, with 11 bases between. This CDR3 contains 14 residues. Germline CDR1 is LGHNA and CDR2 is YSLEER. Here the CDR3 reads CASRPGTMNTEAFF. The CDR3 DNA reads TGCGCCAGCAGGCCCGGGACGATGAACACTGAAGCTTTCTTT.

The V gene is TRBV20-1, the J gene TRBJ2-1; TRBD2 is a possible D gene (5 bases). CDR1 and CDR2 (germline): DFQATT, SNEGSKA (reference sequence). V was shortened by 0 bases and J by 0 bases, with 12 bases between the two germline ends. CDR3 length: 16 amino acids. The CDR3 region is CSARDLGISSYNEQFF. The CDR3 DNA is TGCAGTGCTAGAGATCTCGGGATCAGCTCCTACAATGAGCAGTTCTTC.

The V and J genes are TRBV7-2 and TRBJ2-1; possible D gene TRBD2, 6 bases. Between the trimmed V and J ends, which lost 5 bases and 5 bases, there was a span of 19 bases. This CDR3 has 16 residues. Germline-derived CDR1 and CDR2 are SGHTA and FQGNSA. This CDR3 is CASSPQTGLVNNEQFF. CDR3 sequence (DNA): TGTGCCAGCAGCCCCCAAACGGGACTTGTTAACAATGAGCAGTTCTTC.

This clonotype was seen more than once but under ten times. The V gene is TRBV29-1, the J gene TRBJ1-1, with D maybe TRBD1 (5 bases). The CDR3 length is 13 residues. V lost 6 bases, J lost 5 bases, and 16 bases lay in between. Germline lookup yields CDR1 SQVTM and CDR2 ANQGSEA. The CDR3 reads CSVTGHLGTEAFF. Written as DNA, the CDR3 is TGCAGCGTAACAGGACACCTTGGGACTGAAGCTTTCTTT.

The chain links TRBV6-2 or TRBV6-3 to TRBJ2-2, with 8 positions matching TRBD1. This CDR3 region has 15 residues. V lost 2 bases and J lost 7; bases outside the gene matches: 6. The germline gives CDR1 MNHEY, CDR2 SVGEGT. DNA of the CDR3: TGTGCCAGCAGTTACCTCGGACAGGGCGGCGGGGAGCTGTTTTTT. Protein product: CASSYLGQGGGELFF.

This clonotype has just a few counts. This sequence joins TRBV20-1 and TRBJ1-1, with D perhaps matching TRBD1 (5 bases). The CDR3 contains 13 residues. Germline V CDR1 and CDR2: DFQATT, SNEGSKA (reference sequence). Deletions cut 2 bases from V and 4 bases from J, with 11 bases between. The CDR3 spells CSARQGGATEAFF. CDR3 coding DNA: TGCAGTGCTAGACAGGGAGGTGCCACTGAAGCTTTCTTT.

This clonotype has only a few counts. The rearrangement links TRBV7-3 to TRBJ2-3; 11 bases match TRBD2. CDR3 length: 17 amino acids. Germline V gene lookup returns CDR1 SGHTA and CDR2 FQGTGA. Trimming took 5 bases from V and 5 from J; bases not matched to a gene: 12. The CDR3 coding sequence is TGTGCCAGCAGCCCTCCCGGGCTAGCGGGAGGTAAAGATACGCAGTATTTT. Amino acid sequence: CASSPPGLAGGKDTQYF. Variable domain in full (rest from reference TRBV7-3 and TRBJ2-3): GAGVSQTPSNKVTEKGKYVELRCDPISGHTALYWYRQSLGQGPEFLIYFQGTGAADDSGLPNDRFFAVRPEGSVSTLKIQRTERGDSAVYLCASSPPGLAGGKDTQYFGPGTRLTVL.

This clonotype has only a few counts. J is TRBJ1-1 and V is TRBV6-2 or TRBV6-3; D gene ambiguous. The CDR3 extends over 15 amino acids. V was cut by 2 bases and J by 0 bases, with 10 bases left in between. Germline values: CDR1 MNHEY, CDR2 SVGEGT. The DNA of the CDR3 is TGTGCCAGCAGTTACGCACCGAGGATGAACACTGAAGCTTTCTTT. As protein: CASSYAPRMNTEAFF.

Regarding this clonotype: One end of the junction is discordant with germline, which a read error may explain. The chain uses TRBV6-1 and TRBJ2-5, with D perhaps TRBD2 (5 bases). Per germline, CDR1 MNHNS and CDR2 SASEGT. The CDR3 spans 11 residues. The CDR3 protein is CAGRRGETQYF. The DNA of the CDR3 is TGTGCCGGCAGGCGAGGGGAGACCCAGTACTTC.

This clonotype has more than one count but fewer than ten. The chain uses TRBV6-1 and TRBJ2-2; D is undetermined. The CDR3 spans 13 residues. The germline gives CDR1 MNHNS, CDR2 SASEGT. V was trimmed by 1 base and J by 7 bases, leaving 7 bases between them. The CDR3 protein is CASSEVRVGELFF. The CDR3 nucleotides are TGTGCCAGCAGTGAAGTGAGAGTCGGGGAGCTGTTTTTT.

This chain connects TRBV6-5 to TRBJ2-2; D is undetermined. Germline V gives CDR1 MNHEY, CDR2 SVGAGI. The CDR3 has 14 amino acids. Between the trimmed V and J ends, which lost 0 bases and 3 bases, there was a span of 5 bases. CDR3 region: CASSYSTYTGELFF. CDR3 sequence (DNA): TGTGCCAGCAGTTACTCGACCTACACCGGGGAGCTGTTTTTT.

CDR3 bases: TGTGCCAGCAGCTTTAAACAGGGGTCGAACACTGAAGCTTTCTTT. Encoded protein: CASSFKQGSNTEAFF. The gene calls are TRBV7-6 and TRBJ1-1; 7 bases map to TRBD1. The CDR3 consists of 15 residues. Germline CDR1 reads SGHVS; CDR2 reads FNYEAQ. Germline trimming cut 3 bases from V and 1 base from J; bases unmatched to any gene: 5.

This clonotype was counted between two and nine times. J is TRBJ1-1 and V is TRBV9; unclear D gene. Germline CDR1 and CDR2: SGDLS and YYNGEE. Trimming shortened V by 4 bases and J by 4 bases, and 14 bases separated the two germline ends. The length of the CDR3 is 14 residues. The CDR3 nucleotides read TGTGCCAGCAGCCCCCAGGTATTGGGCACTGAAGCTTTCTTT. It encodes CASSPQVLGTEAFF.

This chain joins TRBV5-1 and TRBJ1-2; D is ambiguous. V lost 1 base to trimming and J lost 2 bases, with 9 bases between them. Germline V gene lookup returns CDR1 SGHRS and CDR2 YFSETQ. This CDR3 spans 14 amino acids. CDR3 region: CASSLHTENYGYTF. The CDR3 DNA is TGCGCCAGCAGCTTGCACACCGAAAACTATGGCTACACCTTC.

V and J are TRBV7-8 and TRBJ1-1; D possibly corresponds to TRBD1 (6 bases). The CDR3 sequence is 15 residues long. Germline V gives CDR1 SGHVS, CDR2 FQNEAQ. V lost 5 bases to trimming and J lost 4 bases, with 17 bases between them. CDR3 bases: TGTGCCAGCAGCCTCCAGGGGTGGAGTGGCACTGAAGCTTTCTTT. It specifies CASSLQGWSGTEAFF. The full variable domain, with the rest looked up from reference TRBV7-8 and TRBJ1-1, is GAGVSQSPRYKVAKRGQDVALRCDPISGHVSLFWYQQALGQGPEFLTYFQNEAQLDKSGLPSDRFFAERPEGSVSTLKIQRTQQEDSAVYLCASSLQGWSGTEAFFGQGTRLTVV.

The genes are TRBV9 and TRBJ2-5, with D possibly being TRBD1 (6 bases). Trimming took off 2 bases at V and 4 bases at J, with 15 bases between the two ends. This CDR3 is built from 15 residues. The germline V gene has CDR1 SGDLS and CDR2 YYNGEE. The CDR3: CASSVAGVRRETQYF. For the CDR3, the DNA is TGTGCCAGCAGCGTCGCAGGGGTTAGGAGAGAGACCCAGTACTTC.

The chain employs TRBV7-9 and TRBJ2-2, with D unclear. This CDR3 is built from 12 residues. Looked up from germline, CDR1 is SEHNR and CDR2 is FQNEAQ (reference sequence). Trimming took 3 bases from V and 5 from J, leaving 4 bases between them. The CDR3 coding sequence is TGTGCCAGCAGCTTCCGAACCGGGGAGCTGTTTTTT. Its protein is CASSFRTGELFF.

This clonotype has only a few counts. The chain recombines TRBV6-2 or TRBV6-3 with TRBJ2-1, with TRBD2 matching over 10 bases. The germline V gene encodes CDR1 MNHEY and CDR2 SVGEGT. The junction had 7 bases not matched to a gene; V was cut back by 0 bases and J by 8 bases. The CDR3 contains 16 residues. The CDR3 region is CASSYSRASGSDEQFF. CDR3 DNA: TGTGCCAGCAGTTACTCGAGGGCTAGCGGGAGTGATGAGCAGTTCTTC.

The chain combines TRBV6-5 with TRBJ2-1, with D uncertain. Per germline, CDR1 MNHEY and CDR2 SVGAGI. The CDR3 loop spans 12 amino acids. Trimming left V 2 bases short and J 7 bases short, with 6 bases between. The CDR3 DNA follows: TGTGCCAGCAGTTACCAAGGTAATGAGCAGTTCTTC. Encoded protein: CASSYQGNEQFF.

The table lists this clonotype with a few counts. The genes are TRBV5-1 and TRBJ2-2; D may correspond to TRBD1 or TRBD2 (5 bases each). V dropped 6 bases and J dropped 7 bases, with 16 bases sitting between them. This CDR3 contains 14 residues. Germline-derived CDR1 and CDR2 are SGHRS and YFSETQ. The CDR3 nucleotides are TGCGCCAGCATGGGGGACCTCCGGAACGGGGAGCTGTTTTTT. It translates to CASMGDLRNGELFF.

V gene TRBV29-1 combines with J gene TRBJ1-5, with D unclear. Looked up from germline, CDR1 is SQVTM and CDR2 is ANQGSEA. Trimming took 4 bases from V and 0 from J, leaving 10 bases between them. There are 14 residues in the CDR3. The CDR3 nucleotides are TGCAGCGTTGTCAGCCAGGATAGCAATCAGCCCCAGCATTTT. It encodes CSVVSQDSNQPQHF.

The rearrangement joins TRBV23-1 to TRBJ2-3; D gene uncertain. TRBV23-1 is an open reading frame, and its role is uncertain. CDR3 length: 15 amino acids. V lost 4 bases and J 1 base, leaving 12 bases between the germline ends. Here the CDR3 DNA reads TGCGCCAGCAGTCCTTCGAGTTTGGGCACAGATACGCAGTATTTT. As protein: CASSPSSLGTDTQYF.

The J gene is TRBJ2-5, the V gene TRBV20-1, with 9 bases aligning to TRBD2. The V gene's germline CDR1 is DFQATT and CDR2 SNEGSKA (reference sequence). The CDR3 has 16 residues. With 2 bases clipped from V and 3 bases from J, the junction kept 10 bases outside the gene matches. This chain's CDR3 is CSARYGPSGIKETQYF. The CDR3 bases are TGCAGTGCTAGATATGGTCCTAGCGGGATTAAAGAGACCCAGTACTTC.